These 17 T cell receptor beta chains were sequenced from one sample in a study of T cell responses to AZD1222 COVID-19 vaccine. Libraries were prepared by immunoSEQ multiplex PCR; TCRdb keeps only in-frame clonotypes and omits some of them. The sample holds 130,000 to 150,000 clones, 91% seen once. The starting material was peripheral blood, obtained on day 0 of AZD1222 vaccination. The receptors here all came from an adult in good health.

J is TRBJ2-1 and V is TRBV12-3 or TRBV12-4, with TRBD2 as a possible D gene (6 bases). The CDR3 loop spans 13 amino acids. Trimming shortened V by 8 bases and J by 9 bases, and 17 bases separated the two germline ends. The CDR3, as DNA: TGTGCCAGCGAGGGAGCGCTCGGGGGTGAGCAGTTCTTC. Its protein product is CASEGALGGEQFF.

V and J are TRBV28 and TRBJ1-5, with 7 bases fitting TRBD1. Germline values: CDR1 MDHEN, CDR2 SYDVKM. The CDR3 runs to 15 residues. With 2 bases clipped from V and 2 bases from J, the junction kept 3 bases outside the gene matches. CDR3 coding DNA: TGTGCCAGCAGTTTAGGAGGGACAGGCAATCAGCCCCAGCATTTT. Amino acid sequence: CASSLGGTGNQPQHF.

The chain recombines TRBV7-2 with TRBJ1-5; D perhaps matches TRBD1 (5 bases). V lost 7 bases and J 5 bases, leaving 15 bases between the germline ends. From germline, CDR1 is SGHTA and CDR2 FQGNSA. This CDR3 is built from 14 residues. Written as DNA, the CDR3 is TGTGCCAGCACCCTTTGGGGGAGTGATCAGCCCCAGCATTTT. Its translation: CASTLWGSDQPQHF.

The chain combines TRBV27 with TRBJ2-7; 8 bases align to TRBD2. V shed 7 bases and J 2 bases; nucleotides not matched to a gene: 10. Germline V CDR1 and CDR2: MNHEY, SMNVEV (reference sequence). The CDR3 has 15 amino acids. The CDR3 loop reads CASKVREAGAYEQYF. The DNA for the CDR3 is TGTGCCAGCAAGGTTCGGGAAGCGGGGGCCTACGAGCAGTACTTC.

The chain couples TRBV6-2 or TRBV6-3 to TRBJ1-1; unclear D gene. Germline V CDR1 and CDR2: MNHEY, SVGEGT. This CDR3 spans 13 amino acids. Trimming removed 2 bases from V and 4 bases from J, with 8 bases in between. This chain's CDR3 is CASSYESVTEAFF. In DNA, the CDR3 is TGTGCCAGCAGTTACGAATCTGTCACTGAAGCTTTCTTT.

The chain is built from TRBV6-4 and TRBJ2-2; D unclear. V lost 4 bases and J 5 bases, leaving 8 bases between the germline ends. Germline CDR1 reads MRHNA; CDR2 reads SNTAGT. This CDR3 has 13 residues. The CDR3 nucleotides are TGTGCCAGCAGTGCTTACCGAACCGGGGAGCTGTTTTTT. Translated: CASSAYRTGELFF.

CDR3 DNA sequence: TGTGCCAGCAGTCCCTCCGGGGGGTCCCTCCACTTT. Translating gives CASSPSGGSLHF. The gene calls are TRBV27 and TRBJ1-6; perhaps TRBD1 as D (5 bases). The ends were cut back, 5 bases at V and 14 bases at J, with 13 bases in the middle. There are 12 residues in the CDR3. Germline V gene lookup returns CDR1 MNHEY and CDR2 SMNVEV (reference sequence).

The gene calls are TRBV18 and TRBJ2-7, with TRBD1 matching over 7 bases. The CDR3 is made up of 14 amino acids. Germline V gives CDR1 KGHSH, CDR2 LQKENI. V lost 6 bases to trimming and J lost 1 base; unmatched junction nucleotides: 6. The CDR3 loop is CASSAEQGSYEQYF. CDR3 bases: TGTGCCAGCTCCGCCGAACAGGGGTCCTACGAGCAGTACTTC. The full variable domain, completed using reference TRBV18 and TRBJ2-7, is NAGVMQNPRHLVRRRGQEARLRCSPMKGHSHVYWYRQLPEEGLKFMVYLQKENIIDESGMPKERFSAEFPKEGPSILRIQQVVRGDSAAYFCASSAEQGSYEQYFGPGTRLTVT.

This clone was seen a few times. The V and J genes are TRBV24-1 and TRBJ2-1; 8 bases align to TRBD2. The CDR3 has 13 amino acids. J gave up 8 bases and V 5 bases, and 4 bases lay outside the gene matches. Per germline, CDR1 KGHDR and CDR2 SFDVKD. CDR3 loop: CATSGLAGDEQFF. The DNA of the CDR3 is TGTGCCACCAGTGGGCTAGCGGGTGATGAGCAGTTCTTC.

The chain employs TRBV3-1 (or the pseudogene TRBV3-2) and TRBJ2-7; 8 positions match TRBD1. The CDR3 covers 13 residues. CDR1 LGHDT and CDR2 YNNKEL come from the germline V gene (reference sequence). The V segment lost 8 bases and the J segment 8 bases; nucleotides outside the gene matches: 11. DNA for the CDR3: TGTGCCAGCTTAGGGACAGGCCGCCTGCAGCAGTACTTC. This gives the protein CASLGTGRLQQYF.

The V and J genes are TRBV28 and TRBJ1-2; D ambiguous. Trimming left V 5 bases short and J 2 bases short, with 3 bases between. The CDR3 sequence is 11 residues long. CDR1 is MDHEN, CDR2 SYDVKM, per germline. In DNA, the CDR3 is TGTGCCAGCAGTAAAAACTATGGCTACACCTTC. Its translation is CASSKNYGYTF.

This sequence joins TRBV28 and TRBJ1-4; D gene ambiguous. The CDR3 totals 14 residues. Looked up from germline, CDR1 is MDHEN and CDR2 is SYDVKM. The V end was cut by 3 bases, the J end by 4 bases, with 9 bases between. The CDR3 loop is CASSFGGINEKLFF. CDR3 coding DNA: TGTGCCAGCAGTTTCGGAGGGATTAATGAAAAACTGTTTTTT. The full variable domain, its missing parts supplied by reference TRBV28 and TRBJ1-4, is DVKVTQSSRYLVKRTGEKVFLECVQDMDHENMFWYRQDPGLGLRLIYFSYDVKMKEKGDIPEGYSVSREKKERFSLILESASTNQTSMYLCASSFGGINEKLFFGSGTQLSVL.

This clone was observed once. The V gene is TRBV4-3, the J gene TRBJ1-5, with TRBD1 as a possible D gene (5 bases). From germline, CDR1 is LGHNA and CDR2 YSLEER. The length of the CDR3 is 12 residues. Between the trimmed V and J ends, which lost 11 bases and 9 bases, there was a span of 17 bases. DNA for the CDR3: TGCGCCGAAAAGGGTTTGGGACGGCCCCAGCATTTT. This encodes CAEKGLGRPQHF.

The chain recombines TRBV4-1 with TRBJ2-1; TRBD2 matches 9 bases. This CDR3 is built from 17 residues. Trimming at V came to 0 bases and at J to 4 bases, leaving 7 bases not matched to a gene. Germline assignment: CDR1 MGHRA and CDR2 YSYEKL. DNA for the CDR3: TGCGCCAGCAGCCAAGATGTAAGCGGGGGGATTTACAATGAGCAGTTCTTC. It yields the protein CASSQDVSGGIYNEQFF.

The chain is built from TRBV6-5 and TRBJ1-4; a weak D match, TRBD1 (5 bases). This CDR3 region has 14 residues. Deletions cut 6 bases from V and 0 bases from J, with 8 bases between. Germline CDR1 MNHEY, CDR2 SVGAGI. CDR3 in amino acids: CASRAGATNEKLFF. The CDR3 DNA reads as TGTGCCAGCAGAGCGGGGGCAACTAATGAAAAACTGTTTTTT.

CDR3 DNA sequence: TGTGCCAGTAAATCGGTGGACAGGGGGCTGGGTGGCTACACCTTC. Its protein product is CASKSVDRGLGGYTF. This chain uses TRBV19 with TRBJ1-2; TRBD1 aligns across 11 bases. CDR1 LNHDA and CDR2 SQIVND come from the germline V gene (reference sequence). The J segment lost 7 bases and the V segment lost 7 bases, leaving 11 bases of the junction unmatched. The length of the CDR3 is 15 residues.

This clone occurred once. V is TRBV7-2 and J is TRBJ2-2, with 7 bases fitting TRBD1. V was clipped by 4 bases and J by 1 base; unmatched bases: 3. CDR3 length: 15 amino acids. In germline, CDR1 is SGHTA, CDR2 FQGNSA. This CDR3 reads CASSYTGENTGELFF. CDR3 DNA sequence: TGTGCCAGCAGCTATACAGGGGAGAACACCGGGGAGCTGTTTTTT. Combining the CDR3 with reference TRBV7-2 and TRBJ2-2 gives the whole variable domain GAGVSQSPSNKVTEKGKDVELRCDPISGHTALYWYRQSLGQGLEFLIYFQGNSAPDKSGLPSDRFSAERTGGSVSTLTIQRTQQEDSAVYLCASSYTGENTGELFFGEGSRLTVL.